The clone carrying this T cell receptor beta chain was recorded a few times. The target antigen is unknown. The sample comes from a study of graft-versus-host responses after intestinal transplantation. Study as a whole: Every transplant recipient was induced with anti-thymocyte globulin, then maintained on tacrolimus and steroids for about 3 years.

Study-wide results and caveats: Allografts of patients with graft-donor T cell macrochimerism showed high graft-versus-host to host-versus-graft clone ratios. Early post-transplant declines in HvG were associated with peak levels of circulating GvH clones.

V was cut by 5 bases and J by 3 bases, with 5 bases left in between. The CDR3 extends over 12 amino acids. Germline assignment: CDR1 SGHAT and CDR2 FQDESV (reference sequence). TCRdb's copy holds only in-frame clones and misses some; the assay was immunoSEQ multiplex PCR. The sample shows 80,000 or so clones, approximately 90% of them seen only once. Sample: PBMCs, taken 98 days after intestinal transplantation. This receptor was obtained from a human patient who received an intestinal transplant, so some T cells may come from the graft donor. The genes are TRBV11-1 and TRBJ2-1; D uncertain. CDR3 nucleotides: TGTGCCAGCAGCCGATACTACAATGAGCAGTTCTTC. It encodes CASSRYYNEQFF.